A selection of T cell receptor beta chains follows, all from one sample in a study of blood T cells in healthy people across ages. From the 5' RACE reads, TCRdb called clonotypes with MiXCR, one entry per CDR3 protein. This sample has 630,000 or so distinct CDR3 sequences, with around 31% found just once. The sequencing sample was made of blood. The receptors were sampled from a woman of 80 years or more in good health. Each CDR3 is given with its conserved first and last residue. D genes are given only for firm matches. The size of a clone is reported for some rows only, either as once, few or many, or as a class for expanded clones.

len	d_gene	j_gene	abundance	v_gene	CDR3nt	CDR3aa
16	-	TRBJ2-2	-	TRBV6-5	TGTGCCAGCAAACGAAGGGATAGGGTGGGCACCGGGGAGCTGTTTTTT	CASKRRDRVGTGELFF
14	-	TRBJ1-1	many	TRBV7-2	TGTGCCAGCAGCGCCACGATGTCGGCCGCGATAGCTTTCTTT	CASSATMSAAIAFF
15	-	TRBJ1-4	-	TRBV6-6	TGTGCCAGCAGTCTCTCCCCGGGAACTAATGAAAAACTGTTTTTT	CASSLSPGTNEKLFF
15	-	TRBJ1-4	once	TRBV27	TGTGCCAGCAGTGGCAGGTTTACAACTAATGAAAAACTGTTTTTT	CASSGRFTTNEKLFF
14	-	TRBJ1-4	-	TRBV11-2	TGTGCCAGCAGCTCCTCACCCAGGGCTGAAAAACTGTTTTTT	CASSSSPRAEKLFF
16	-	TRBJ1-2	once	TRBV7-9	TGTGCCAGCAGCTCCACCCTGCGAGGCGAACTCTATGGCTACACCTTC	CASSSTLRGELYGYTF
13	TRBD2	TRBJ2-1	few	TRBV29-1	TGCAGCGTCCGACTAGCGGGAATAAATGAGCAGTTCTTC	CSVRLAGINEQFF
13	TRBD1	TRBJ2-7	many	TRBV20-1	TGCAGTGCCCCGGGACAGGGGGTTTACGAGCAGTACTTC	CSAPGQGVYEQYF
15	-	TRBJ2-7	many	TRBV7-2	TGTGCCAGCAGCTTAGTAAGGGGAGTAGCCTACGAGCAGTACTTC	CASSLVRGVAYEQYF
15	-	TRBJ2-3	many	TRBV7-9	TGTGCCAGCAGCCCCCTGTACAGGGGCACAGATACGCAGTATTTT	CASSPLYRGTDTQYF
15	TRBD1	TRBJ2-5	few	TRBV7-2	TGTGCCAGAAGCTTAGCCAACAGGGGGGCGGAGACCCAGTACTTC	CARSLANRGAETQYF
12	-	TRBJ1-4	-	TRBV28	TGTGCCAGCAGTTCCGAGAGGGAAAAACTGTTTTTT	CASSSEREKLFF
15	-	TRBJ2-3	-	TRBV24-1	TGTGCCACCAGTGATTTGCGAGAAGCGTCGGATACGCAGTATTTT	CATSDLREASDTQYF
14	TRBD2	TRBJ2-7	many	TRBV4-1	TGCGCCAGCAGCCCCAGCGGGGGGGCCTGGGAGCAGTACTTC	CASSPSGGAWEQYF
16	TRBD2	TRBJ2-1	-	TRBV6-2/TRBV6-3	TGTGCCAGCATCTCCGGGACTAGCGGGGGGTTCTATGAGCAGTTCTTC	CASISGTSGGFYEQFF
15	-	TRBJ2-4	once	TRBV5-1	TGCGCCAGCAGCTTGGAAGGAGAGGGGTTCGGGGAGCAGTACTTC	CASSLEGEGFGEQYF
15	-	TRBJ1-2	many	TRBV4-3	TGCGCCAGCAGCCAAGTCATCGGGGGGACGGAAGGCTACACCTTC	CASSQVIGGTEGYTF
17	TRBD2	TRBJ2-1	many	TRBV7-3	TGTGCCAGCAGCTTGGTTGGACTAGCGGGGGGTGCCAATGAGCAGTTCTTC	CASSLVGLAGGANEQFF
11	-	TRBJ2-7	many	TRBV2	TGTGCCAGCACCAGGGTAAACGAGCAGTACTTC	CASTRVNEQYF